These T cell receptor beta chains were read from a single sample in a study of shared clonotypes between healthy human individuals. Measured with immunoSEQ multiplex PCR; TCRdb has only the in-frame clones, and not every one. Of 630,000 or so clones in the sample, roughly 98% were seen once. Sequences were obtained from naive CD8+ T cells sorted from blood. The receptors derive from a man aged 25-45 years in good health. Both conserved end residues are part of each CDR3. The D gene is left open where the match is weak. Clone size is not always given. Where it is, it says once, few, many or a class for expanded clones.

size,J,D,V,DNA,CDR3
.,TRBJ1-2,.,TRBV9,TGTGCCAGCAGCGGTTCGGGACAAGATGGCTACACCTTC,CASSGSGQDGYTF
.,TRBJ2-1,TRBD2,TRBV7-9,TGTGCCAGCAGCTTGGGAGCGGGAGGGCCGTTGGAGCAGTTCTTC,CASSLGAGGPLEQFF
.,TRBJ2-5,.,TRBV5-1,TGCGCCAGCAGCCCCTGGACGGAAGAGACCCAGTACTTC,CASSPWTEETQYF
.,TRBJ2-3,TRBD1,TRBV27,TGTGCCAGCAGTTTCTCGGGGACAGGCGATCGCACAGATACGCAGTATTTT,CASSFSGTGDRTDTQYF
once,TRBJ2-2,TRBD1,TRBV7-9,TGTGCCAGCAGCCGAAGGGGACAGCCTCGGAACACCGGGGAGCTGTTTTTT,CASSRRGQPRNTGELFF
.,TRBJ2-5,TRBD1,TRBV5-5,TGTGCCAGCAGCTTTGGGACAGGGACCGCGGAGACCCAGTACTTC,CASSFGTGTAETQYF
.,TRBJ2-1,TRBD2,TRBV5-5,TGTGCCAGCAGCTTGTGGCTAGCGGAGACCTACAATGAGCAGTTCTTC,CASSLWLAETYNEQFF
.,TRBJ1-5,.,TRBV15,TGTGCCACCAGCAGAGATGGGGGTAGCAATCAGCCCCAGCATTTT,CATSRDGGSNQPQHF
.,TRBJ2-7,.,TRBV5-6,TGTGCCAGCAGCTTGGTTGTTCTGCGACCAAGCTCCTACGAGCAGTACTTC,CASSLVVLRPSSYEQYF
once,TRBJ2-3,TRBD2,TRBV15,TGTGCCACCAGCAGACCCAGGACTAGCCGGGATACAGATACGCAGTATTTT,CATSRPRTSRDTDTQYF
.,TRBJ2-5,.,TRBV18,TGTGCCAGCTCCGACCAAGAGACCCAGTACTTC,CASSDQETQYF
once,TRBJ2-7,.,TRBV18,TGTGCCAGCTCCCCGAGGGCCCCGGGACCGGGGACGGTGGGCGAGCAGTACTTC,CASSPRAPGPGTVGEQYF
.,TRBJ2-1,TRBD2,TRBV27,TGTGCCAGCAGTACTCCAGGCGGGAGTCTAAATGAGCAGTTCTTC,CASSTPGGSLNEQFF
.,TRBJ1-5,.,TRBV7-8,TGTGCCAGCAGCTTAGAGACACGCCGCAGCACTAGCAATCAGCCCCAGCATTTT,CASSLETRRSTSNQPQHF
once,TRBJ2-3,TRBD2,TRBV4-1,TGCGCCAGCAGCCAGGACCGACTAGCGGGAGGGACTGTGGATACGCAGTATTTT,CASSQDRLAGGTVDTQYF
.,TRBJ2-3,TRBD2,TRBV28,TGTGCCAGCAGTTTAGAGCGGGGTTGGAACACAGATACGCAGTATTTT,CASSLERGWNTDTQYF
.,TRBJ2-3,TRBD1,TRBV9,TGTGCCAGCAGCGTAAGGGACAGCAACACAGATACGCAGTATTTT,CASSVRDSNTDTQYF
.,TRBJ2-1,.,TRBV25-1,TGTGCCAGCAGTGAAGGTGGGGCGGCCTACAATGAGCAGTTCTTC,CASSEGGAAYNEQFF
.,TRBJ2-5,.,TRBV5-4,TGTGCCAGCAGCTTTCATGGCGACCCCCTTCAAGAGACCCAGTACTTC,CASSFHGDPLQETQYF
.,TRBJ2-7,.,TRBV13,TGTGCCAGCAGCTTAGGCGGGAGCTCCTCCAACGAGCAGTACTTC,CASSLGGSSSNEQYF
.,TRBJ1-4,.,TRBV10-3,TGTGCCATCAGTGAGCGGGGTTGGGAAAAACTGTTTTTT,CAISERGWEKLFF
.,TRBJ2-1,TRBD2,TRBV6-5,TGTGCCAGCAGTCTAGCGGGAGGGCCTACTGAGCAGTTCTTC,CASSLAGGPTEQFF
.,TRBJ1-2,.,TRBV5-1,TGCGCCAGCAGCGCACCGGGACACAACCGCTGGGATGGCTACACCTTC,CASSAPGHNRWDGYTF
.,TRBJ2-5,.,TRBV5-4,TGTGCCAGCAGCTTGCTAGAGAGGGGCCAAGAGACCCAGTACTTC,CASSLLERGQETQYF
.,TRBJ2-2,TRBD1,TRBV5-1,TGCGCCAGCAGCTTAACCCAAGGGACAGGCACCGGGGAGCTGTTTTTT,CASSLTQGTGTGELFF
.,TRBJ2-7,.,TRBV12-2,TGTGCAAGTCGCAAAAGCGGGCTGAGCTCCTACGAGCAGTACTTC,CASRKSGLSSYEQYF
.,TRBJ2-1,.,TRBV7-6,TGTGCCAGCAGCTCGGGACGCCCAGAGGATGAGCAGTTCTTC,CASSSGRPEDEQFF
.,TRBJ2-7,TRBD1,TRBV19,TGTGCCAGTAGTCTTACAGGGGCCGTACCGGGGGAGCAGTACTTC,CASSLTGAVPGEQYF
.,TRBJ2-5,TRBD1,TRBV6-1,TGTGCCAGCAGTGAACAGCCCCCGGGACAGGAAATTCGAGAGACCCAGTACTTC,CASSEQPPGQEIRETQYF
.,TRBJ2-1,TRBD2,TRBV10-1,TGCGCCAGCAGTGGGGGGACTAGCGGAAACTACAATGAGCAGTTCTTC,CASSGGTSGNYNEQFF
.,TRBJ2-1,TRBD2,TRBV28,TGTGCCAGCAGGTCCGGGACTAGCAATGGCAATGAGCAGTTCTTC,CASRSGTSNGNEQFF
once,TRBJ2-5,.,TRBV29-1,TGCAGCGTTGAAGATCTAGGCGAAGAGACCCAGTACTTC,CSVEDLGEETQYF
.,TRBJ2-1,TRBD1,TRBV7-9,TGTGCCAGCAGCTACCGGGACAGGGGTCTCAATGAGCAGTTCTTC,CASSYRDRGLNEQFF
.,TRBJ2-7,TRBD2,TRBV4-1,TGCGCCAGCAGCCATTATCCTAGCGGGCTCTACGAGCAGTACTTC,CASSHYPSGLYEQYF
once,TRBJ2-2,.,TRBV14,TGTGCCAGCAGCCCTCTGACGTCCGGGGAGCTGTTTTTT,CASSPLTSGELFF
.,TRBJ2-1,TRBD2,TRBV2,TGTGCCGGCGGACTAGCGGGAGAATCCTACAATGAGCAGTTCTTC,CAGGLAGESYNEQFF
.,TRBJ2-1,.,TRBV5-4,TGTGCCAGCAGCTTGGAGGCAGGAAGCTCCTACAATGAGCAGTTCTTC,CASSLEAGSSYNEQFF
.,TRBJ2-1,.,TRBV27,TGTGCCAGCAGTTCCGCCCAGACAGTACAGCCCTACAATGAGCAGTTCTTC,CASSSAQTVQPYNEQFF
.,TRBJ2-1,TRBD2,TRBV28,TGTGCCAGCAGTTTAGTCTCCTCCCGAACGGGAGGGATCTACAATGAGCAGTTCTTC,CASSLVSSRTGGIYNEQFF
once,TRBJ2-7,TRBD1,TRBV27,TGTGCCAGCAGCGCCTTGGGACAGGGTCGGGGCTACGAGCAGTACTTC,CASSALGQGRGYEQYF